This TCR beta chain was obtained from a study of cytomegalovirus exposure and HLA in healthy donors. Findings of the study overall: In vitro, a few CMV-associated chains proved specific for CMV antigens. Overall, around 160 TCR beta chains were annotated as cytomegalovirus-associated.

This clone was picked up a small number of times. Its cognate antigen is unknown. Repertoires were generated with immunoSEQ multiplex PCR, while TCRdb's copy carries only in-frame clones and drops some. The sample has 200,000 to 300,000 clones; around 85% are singletons. There are 11 residues in the CDR3. Germline V gives CDR1 SNHLY, CDR2 FYNNEI. Trimming cost V 5 bases and J 5 bases, with 6 bases left between them. It was the approximately 120-subject validation cohort, separate from the approximately 680-subject first cohort, to which the donors belonged. Sequencing was performed on PBMCs. The J gene is TRBJ1-2, the V gene TRBV2; no firm D call. The sequence was collected from a woman in her thirties in good health and CMV-seropositive. CDR3 loop: CASSPLYGYTF. The CDR3 DNA reads as TGTGCCAGCAGTCCTTTGTATGGCTACACCTTC.